The clone carrying this T cell receptor beta chain came up many times. This specimen comes from a study of T-cell reconstitution after alpha-beta-depleted transplantation in children. CDR1 LGHNA and CDR2 YNFKEQ come from the germline V gene. This CDR3 contains 19 residues. V trimming: 1 base; J trimming: 0 bases; junction bases outside the gene matches: 11. This sample's TCRbeta library carried unique molecular identifier barcodes. TCRdb itself ran the PCR reads through MiXCR, one entry per CDR3 protein. The repertoire includes 350,000 to 400,000 distinct CDR3 sequences, about an eighth of them detected once, and about 4.5% sits in the top ten.

The rearrangement joins TRBV4-2 to TRBJ2-4; 8 nucleotides line up with TRBD2. Sequencing used PBMCs, obtained from the stem cell graft. This receptor was identified in a human donor who donated a stem cell graft to a child with Fanconi anemia. CDR3 bases: TGTGCCAGCAGCCAAGGGGAAGCTAGCGGGTCGCTAGCCAAAAACATTCAGTACTTC. This gives the protein CASSQGEASGSLAKNIQYF.